This T cell receptor (beta chain) is from a study of blood T cell repertoires in COVID-19. Study-wide context: The samples span acute and convalescent COVID-19 from the United States, Italy and Spain. From T cells, B-cell-depleted T cells, or PBMCs came the material, which was cDNA or gDNA.

Libraries were prepared by immunoSEQ multiplex PCR; TCRdb keeps only in-frame clonotypes and omits some of them. The sample shows some 160,000 clones, more than 75% of them seen only once. This CDR3 region has 12 residues. Trimming took off 2 bases at V and 8 bases at J, with 7 bases between the two ends. The germline gives CDR1 MNHEY, CDR2 SVGEGT. Sequenced material: peripheral blood. The clonotype originates from a man in his late teens or twenties with COVID-19, enrolled during active disease. The chain has TRBV6-2 or TRBV6-3 and TRBJ2-1; D not certain. The CDR3 loop reads CASSYRVDEQFF. CDR3 DNA: TGTGCCAGCAGTTACCGAGTCGATGAGCAGTTCTTC.